Below, 10 T cell receptor beta chains from the same sample are listed, as sequenced in a study of blood T cell repertoires in COVID-19. Profiling relied on immunoSEQ multiplex PCR, and the TCRdb table lists in-frame clones only, not all of them. The sample contains about 280,000 clones, 80% to 85% of which appear only once. The source material was PBMCs or T cells enriched from blood (not recorded which). The receptors were gathered from a man aged 35 to 55 who had been exposed to COVID-19.

The chain recombines TRBV2 with TRBJ2-3, with 11 nucleotides matching TRBD2. Germline loops: CDR1 SNHLY, CDR2 FYNNEI. This CDR3 spans 17 amino acids. With 9 bases clipped from V and 1 base from J, the junction kept 12 bases outside the gene matches. The CDR3 loop is CARELAGEYIGTDTQYF. CDR3 in DNA: TGTGCCAGAGAACTAGCGGGAGAGTATATTGGCACAGATACGCAGTATTTT.

The V call is TRBV15, the J call TRBJ1-5; perhaps TRBD1 as D (5 bases). The CDR3 covers 13 residues. Between the trimmed V and J ends, which lost 7 bases and 9 bases, there was a span of 16 bases. The V gene's germline CDR1 is LNHNV and CDR2 YYDKDF (reference sequence). CDR3 DNA sequence: TGTGCCACCACCCCGACCGGGGGGACGCCCCAGCATTTT. Translated: CATTPTGGTPQHF.

The J gene is TRBJ2-7, the V gene TRBV29-1, with TRBD1 matching over 8 bases. J gave up 1 base and V 2 bases, and 7 bases lay outside the gene matches. There are 15 residues in the CDR3. Germline V gene data show CDR1 as SQVTM and CDR2 as ANQGSEA. The CDR3 DNA follows: TGCAGCGTTGAATTCCGAGGACAGGGTTCCTACGAGCAGTACTTC. Its protein product is CSVEFRGQGSYEQYF.

J is TRBJ1-1 and V is TRBV27; 8 nucleotides match TRBD1. In germline, CDR1 is MNHEY, CDR2 SMNVEV (reference sequence). The CDR3 extends over 15 amino acids. The ends lost 5 bases at V and 5 bases at J; junction bases unmatched: 10. In DNA form, the CDR3 reads TGTGCCAGCAGTCCGACAGGGGTAGGAACAACTGAAGCTTTCTTT. This gives the protein CASSPTGVGTTEAFF.

V usage is TRBV29-1 and J usage is TRBJ1-6; 7 bases line up with TRBD1. The CDR3 is made up of 13 amino acids. The junction had 7 bases not matched to a gene; V was cut back by 6 bases and J by 8 bases. The germline V gene has CDR1 SQVTM and CDR2 ANQGSEA. The CDR3 loop reads CSVMTGSHSPLHF. In DNA, the CDR3 is TGCAGCGTCATGACAGGGTCACATTCACCCCTCCACTTT.

To note about this clone: A junction boundary mismatches the germline segment, possibly from a read error. The chain employs TRBV7-7 and TRBJ2-5, with D perhaps given as TRBD1 or TRBD2 (5 bases each). CDR3 length: 14 amino acids. The germline gives CDR1 SSHAT, CDR2 FNYEAQ (reference sequence). The CDR3 reads CASSLGASQETQYF. CDR3 coding DNA: TGTGCTAGCAGCTTAGGGGCTAGCCAGGAGACCCAGTACTTC.

The chain uses TRBV14 and TRBJ1-2; no firm D call. V lost 1 base, J lost 1 base, and 7 bases lay in between. The CDR3 length is 14 residues. In germline, CDR1 is SGHDN, CDR2 FVKESK. CDR3 nucleotides: TGTGCCAGCAGCCAAGTGGCGGGTAACTATGGCTACACCTTC. This encodes CASSQVAGNYGYTF.

The V and J genes are TRBV9 and TRBJ1-3; a weak D match, TRBD1 (5 bases). The CDR3 spans 16 residues. V lost 0 bases and J lost 2, with 12 bases in between. Germline CDR1 and CDR2: SGDLS and YYNGEE. The CDR3 loop is CASSVGGRAAGNTIYF. The CDR3 DNA sequence: TGTGCCAGCAGCGTAGGAGGCAGGGCCGCTGGAAACACCATATATTTT.

The chain couples TRBV7-2 to TRBJ1-2, with a weak D call TRBD1 (6 bases). This CDR3 region has 16 residues. V lost 5 bases, J lost 4 bases, and 20 bases lay in between. Germline V CDR1 and CDR2: SGHTA, FQGNSA. The CDR3 nucleotides read TGTGCCAGCAGCAGGGAACCCAGGGGATACTCCTATGGCTACACCTTC. Amino acid sequence: CASSREPRGYSYGYTF.

The rearrangement joins TRBV5-1 to TRBJ2-2; possibly TRBD2 for D (6 bases). The V end lost 4 bases, the J end lost 0 bases, and 10 bases lay between the germline ends. Germline CDR1 SGHRS, CDR2 YFSETQ. The CDR3 covers 15 residues. Here the CDR3 reads CASSRESPNTGELFF. CDR3 sequence (DNA): TGCGCCAGCAGCCGGGAGTCCCCGAACACCGGGGAGCTGTTTTTT.